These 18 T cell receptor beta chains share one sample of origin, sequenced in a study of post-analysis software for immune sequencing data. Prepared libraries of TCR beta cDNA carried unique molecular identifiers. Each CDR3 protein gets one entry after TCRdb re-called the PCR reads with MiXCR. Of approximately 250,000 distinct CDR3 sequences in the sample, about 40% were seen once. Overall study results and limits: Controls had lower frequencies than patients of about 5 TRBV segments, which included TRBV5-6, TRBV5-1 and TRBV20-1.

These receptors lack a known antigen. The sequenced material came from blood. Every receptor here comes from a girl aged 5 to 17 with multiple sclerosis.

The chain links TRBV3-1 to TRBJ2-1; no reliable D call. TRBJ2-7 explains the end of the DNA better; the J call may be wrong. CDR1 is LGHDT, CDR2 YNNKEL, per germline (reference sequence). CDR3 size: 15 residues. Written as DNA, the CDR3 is TGTGCCAGCAGCCCCCGGTCCCAGCTAAACAATGAGCAGTACTTC. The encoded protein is CASSPRSQLNNEQYF.

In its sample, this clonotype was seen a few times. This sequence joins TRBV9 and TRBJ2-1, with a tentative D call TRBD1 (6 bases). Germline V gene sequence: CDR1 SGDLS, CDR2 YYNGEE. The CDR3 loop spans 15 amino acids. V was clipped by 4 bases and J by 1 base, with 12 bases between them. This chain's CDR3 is CASSREGESYNEQFF. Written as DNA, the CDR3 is TGTGCCAGCAGCCGAGAGGGGGAATCCTACAATGAGCAGTTCTTC. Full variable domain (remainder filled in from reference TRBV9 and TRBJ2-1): DSGVTQTPKHLITATGQRVTLRCSPRSGDLSVYWYQQSLDQGLQFLIQYYNGEERAKGNILERFSAQQFPDLHSELNLSSLELGDSALYFCASSREGESYNEQFFGPGTRLTVL.

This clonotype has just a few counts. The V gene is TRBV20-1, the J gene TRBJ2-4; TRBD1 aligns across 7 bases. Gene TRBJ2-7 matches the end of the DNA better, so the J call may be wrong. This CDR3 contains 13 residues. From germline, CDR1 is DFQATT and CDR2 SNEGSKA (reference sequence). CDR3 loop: CSARDRIHYEQYF. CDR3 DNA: TGCAGTGCTAGGGACAGGATACACTACGAGCAGTACTTC.

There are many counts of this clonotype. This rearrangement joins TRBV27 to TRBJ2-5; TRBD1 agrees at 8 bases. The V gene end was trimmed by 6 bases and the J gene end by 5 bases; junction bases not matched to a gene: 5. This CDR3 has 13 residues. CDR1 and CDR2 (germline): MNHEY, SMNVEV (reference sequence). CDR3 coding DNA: TGTGCCAGCAGCTGGGACAGGAGGGAGACCCAGTACTTC. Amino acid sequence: CASSWDRRETQYF.

Here the CDR3 reads CSVAVRGAFF. In nucleotides, the CDR3 is TGCAGCGTTGCCGTAAGGGGAGCTTTCTTT. The chain combines TRBV29-1 with TRBJ1-1; D is possibly TRBD1 (5 bases). The CDR3 runs to 10 residues. Germline assignment: CDR1 SQVTM and CDR2 ANQGSEA. V lost 4 bases, J lost 10 bases, and 10 bases lay in between.

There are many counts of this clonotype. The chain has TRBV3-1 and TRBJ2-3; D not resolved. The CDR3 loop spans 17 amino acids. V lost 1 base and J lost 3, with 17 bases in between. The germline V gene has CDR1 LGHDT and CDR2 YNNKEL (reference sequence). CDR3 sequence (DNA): TGTGCCAGCAGCCAAGTAGGAAGAAGAGCGCAGACAGATACGCAGTATTTT. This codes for CASSQVGRRAQTDTQYF.

The CDR3 protein is CSVLSGGNEKLFF. The CDR3 DNA reads TGCAGCGTTCTATCAGGGGGGAATGAAAAACTGTTTTTT. This rearrangement joins TRBV29-1 to TRBJ1-4, with 7 bases that match TRBD1. V shed 5 bases, J shed 5 bases, and the junction held 5 bases outside the gene matches. This CDR3 is 13 amino acids long. The germline V gene has CDR1 SQVTM and CDR2 ANQGSEA.

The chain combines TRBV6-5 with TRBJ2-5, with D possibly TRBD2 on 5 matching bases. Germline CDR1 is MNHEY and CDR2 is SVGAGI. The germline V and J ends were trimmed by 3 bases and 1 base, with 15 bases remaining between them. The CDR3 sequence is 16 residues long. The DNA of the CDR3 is TGTGCCAGCAGTTATTCGGGTGGCGGGTCCCAAGAGACCCAGTACTTC. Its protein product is CASSYSGGGSQETQYF.

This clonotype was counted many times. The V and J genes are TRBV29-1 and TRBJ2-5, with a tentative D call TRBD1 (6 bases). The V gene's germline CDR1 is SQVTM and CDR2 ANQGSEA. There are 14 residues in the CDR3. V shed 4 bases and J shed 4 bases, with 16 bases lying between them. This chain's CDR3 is CSVAGTPPGETQYF. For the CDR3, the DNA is TGCAGCGTTGCCGGGACACCCCCGGGAGAGACCCAGTACTTC.

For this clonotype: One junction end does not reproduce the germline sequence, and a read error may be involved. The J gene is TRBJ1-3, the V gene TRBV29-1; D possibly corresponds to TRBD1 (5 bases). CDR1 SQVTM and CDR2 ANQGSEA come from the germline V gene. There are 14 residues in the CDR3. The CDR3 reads CSVVPGRSGNTTYF. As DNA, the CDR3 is TGCAGCGTTGTCCCAGGGAGATCTGGAAACACCACATATTTT.

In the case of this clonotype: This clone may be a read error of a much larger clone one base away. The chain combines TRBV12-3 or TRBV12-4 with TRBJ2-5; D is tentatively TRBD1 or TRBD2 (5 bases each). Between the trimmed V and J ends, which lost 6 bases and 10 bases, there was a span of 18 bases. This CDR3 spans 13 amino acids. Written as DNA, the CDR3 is TGTGCCAGCAGAATAGTGGGGGAAGAGGGCCAGTACTTC. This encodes CASRIVGEEGQYF.

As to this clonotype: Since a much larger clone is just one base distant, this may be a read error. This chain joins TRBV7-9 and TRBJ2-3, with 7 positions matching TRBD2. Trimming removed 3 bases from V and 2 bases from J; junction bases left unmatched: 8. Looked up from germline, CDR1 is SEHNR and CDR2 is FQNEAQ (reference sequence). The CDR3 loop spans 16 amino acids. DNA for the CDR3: TGTGCCAGCAGCTTGTCGGCTAGCGGATCCACAGATACGCAGTATTTT. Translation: CASSLSASGSTDTQYF. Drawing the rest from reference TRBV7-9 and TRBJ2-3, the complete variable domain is DTGVSQNPRHKITKRGQNVTFRCDPISEHNRLYWYRQTLGQGPEFLTYFQNEAQLEKSRLLSDRFSAERPKGSFSTLEIQRTEQGDSAMYLCASSLSASGSTDTQYFGPGTRLTVL.

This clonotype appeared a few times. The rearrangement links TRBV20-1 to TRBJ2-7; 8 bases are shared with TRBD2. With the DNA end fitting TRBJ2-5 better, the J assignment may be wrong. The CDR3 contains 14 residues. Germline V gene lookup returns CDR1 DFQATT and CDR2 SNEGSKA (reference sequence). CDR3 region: CSATSGGDGETQYF. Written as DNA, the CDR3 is TGCAGTGCTACCTCGGGGGGGGACGGAGAGACCCAGTACTTC.

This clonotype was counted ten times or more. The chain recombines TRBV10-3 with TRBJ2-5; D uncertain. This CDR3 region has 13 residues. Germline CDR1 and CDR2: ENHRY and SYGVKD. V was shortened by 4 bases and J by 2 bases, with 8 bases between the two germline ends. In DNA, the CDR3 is TGTGCCATCAGTGGGGCTGCTCAAGAGACCCAGTACTTC. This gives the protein CAISGAAQETQYF.

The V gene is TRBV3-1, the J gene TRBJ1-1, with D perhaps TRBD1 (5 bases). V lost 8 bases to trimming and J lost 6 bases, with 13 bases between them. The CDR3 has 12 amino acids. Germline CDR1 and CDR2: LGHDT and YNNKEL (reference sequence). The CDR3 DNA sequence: TGTGCCAGCGGGGGGGGGATCCCTGAAGCTTTCTTT. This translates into CASGGGIPEAFF.

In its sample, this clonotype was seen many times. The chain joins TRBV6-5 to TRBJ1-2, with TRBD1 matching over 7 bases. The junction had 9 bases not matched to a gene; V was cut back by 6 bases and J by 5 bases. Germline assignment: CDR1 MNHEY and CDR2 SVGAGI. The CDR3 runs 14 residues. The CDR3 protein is CASRTPGGGYGYTF. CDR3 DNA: TGTGCCAGCAGGACCCCAGGGGGAGGGTATGGCTACACCTTC.

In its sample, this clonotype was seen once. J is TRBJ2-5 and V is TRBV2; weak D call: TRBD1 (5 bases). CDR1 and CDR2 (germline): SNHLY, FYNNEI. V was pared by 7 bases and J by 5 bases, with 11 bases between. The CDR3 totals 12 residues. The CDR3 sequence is CASKQGGETQYF. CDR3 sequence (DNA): TGTGCCAGCAAGCAGGGTGGGGAGACCCAGTACTTC. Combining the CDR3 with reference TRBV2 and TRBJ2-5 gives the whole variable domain EPEVTQTPSHQVTQMGQEVILRCVPISNHLYFYWYRQILGQKVEFLVSFYNNEISEKSEIFDDQFSVERPDGSNFTLKIRSTKLEDSAMYFCASKQGGETQYFGPGTRLLVL.

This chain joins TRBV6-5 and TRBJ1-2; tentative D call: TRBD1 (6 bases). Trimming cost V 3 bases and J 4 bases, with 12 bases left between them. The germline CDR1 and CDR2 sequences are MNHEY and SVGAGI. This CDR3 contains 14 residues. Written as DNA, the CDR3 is TGTGCCAGCAGTTATGATACAGGGCTCTATGGCTACACCTTC. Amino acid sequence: CASSYDTGLYGYTF.